The clone carrying this T cell receptor (beta chain) was seen repeatedly, ten times or more. Its matching antigen is unknown. The CDR3 is 20 amino acids. CDR1 SGHRS and CDR2 YFSETQ come from the germline V gene. V shed 3 bases and J 6 bases; nucleotides not matched to a gene: 17. Constant-segment primers served in 5'RACE that generated TCR alpha and TCR beta cDNA libraries bearing sample barcodes and UMIs. TCRdb re-derived calls from the 5' RACE reads in MiXCR, one entry per CDR3 protein. The repertoire has around 200,000 distinct CDR3 sequences, about 9.2% of them found once; the top ten carry 3.5%. The sample is drawn from a study of T-cell memory formation after mild COVID-19. Study results and limitations: Second-wave clones with a day 37 peak had unconfirmed SARS-CoV-2 specificity. For contracting clones, CD4+ ones sat mainly in CM and EM, CD8+ in EMRA.

This chain connects TRBV5-1 to TRBJ2-4; TRBD2 agrees at 14 bases. The sequence was obtained from a young man who had mild COVID-19 (a few samples of this study predate the infection). Cell type and time point are not known. The sample was PBMCs or a T cell subset sorted from them (not recorded which). DNA of the CDR3: TGCGCCAGCAGCTGGAAGAATCCGGGACTAGCGGGGGCCCGAGGAAACATTCAGTACTTC. Amino acids: CASSWKNPGLAGARGNIQYF.